The TCR beta chain under discussion was sequenced for a study of T cell responses to AZD1222 COVID-19 vaccine. Whole-study findings and limits: Spike-specific TCRs gained breadth and depth after people received two AZD1222 doses. Vaccine-associated CD4 TCRs ranged over spike, dominating at 160-218 and 743-854.

This CDR3 is built from 15 residues. CDR1 and CDR2 from the germline V gene are SGHRS and YFSETQ. The germline V and J ends were trimmed by 0 bases and 1 base, with 5 bases remaining between them. Measured with immunoSEQ multiplex PCR; TCRdb has only the in-frame clones, and not every one. The sample includes more than 100,000 clones, around 91% of them seen just once. A note on this clone: No antigen is known for it.

Sample: peripheral blood, taken on day 0 of AZD1222 vaccination. This sequence originates from an adult in good health. This chain uses TRBV5-1 with TRBJ2-6, with D hard to call. The CDR3 spells CASSLVISGANVLTF. The CDR3 nucleotides read TGCGCCAGCAGCTTGGTGATATCTGGGGCCAACGTCCTGACTTTC.